What follows are 28 T cell receptor beta chains derived from one specimen sequenced in a study of cytomegalovirus exposure and HLA in healthy donors. Vbeta (60) and Jbeta (13) primers were used in the PCR. Sequencing used immunoSEQ multiplex PCR; TCRdb keeps in-frame clones, though not all of them. This table has around 86,000 clones, around 79% appearing once. Sequencing used PBMCs. Source of these receptors: a female donor in good health and CMV-seronegative.

This clone is a singleton in its sample. This chain joins TRBV29-1 and TRBJ2-3; perhaps TRBD2 as D (5 bases). The CDR3 contains 13 residues. Germline CDR1 is SQVTM and CDR2 is ANQGSEA. The V and J ends lost 7 bases and 2 bases respectively, with 13 bases between them. The DNA of the CDR3 is TGCAGCGCCGCCGGACTGGTCACAGATACGCAGTATTTT. Its translation: CSAAGLVTDTQYF.

This clone was seen a few times. The chain is built from TRBV28 and TRBJ1-5; weak D call: TRBD1 (5 bases). This CDR3 has 13 residues. V dropped 4 bases and J dropped 8 bases, with 12 bases sitting between them. The V gene's germline CDR1 is MDHEN and CDR2 SYDVKM. The CDR3 loop is CASSSNGGKPQHF. CDR3 DNA sequence: TGTGCCAGCAGTTCTAACGGGGGGAAGCCCCAGCATTTT.

The genes are TRBV19 and TRBJ1-2; D is unresolved. Per germline, CDR1 LNHDA and CDR2 SQIVND (reference sequence). This CDR3 contains 13 residues. Deletions cut 0 bases from V and 6 bases from J, with 8 bases between. The DNA for the CDR3 is TGTGCCAGTAGTATAGATGGGCAAAATGGCTACACCTTC. This encodes CASSIDGQNGYTF.

V usage is TRBV18 and J usage is TRBJ2-3; 9 bases are shared with TRBD2. The CDR3 totals 16 residues. Germline CDR1 is KGHSH and CDR2 is LQKENI. V lost 0 bases to trimming and J lost 3 bases; unmatched junction nucleotides: 4. The CDR3 sequence is CASSPPGGRATDTQYF. In DNA, the CDR3 is TGTGCCAGCTCACCACCTGGCGGGAGGGCGACAGATACGCAGTATTTT.

This chain uses TRBV6-6 with TRBJ2-7; 7 bases are a match to TRBD1. CDR1 MNHNY and CDR2 SVGAGI come from the germline V gene (reference sequence). CDR3 length: 13 residues. V lost 3 bases, J lost 3 bases, and 2 bases stayed unmatched. Here the CDR3 DNA reads TGTGCCAGCAGTTATGACAGGGACTACGAGCAGTACTTC. Its translation is CASSYDRDYEQYF.

The genes are TRBV4-3 and TRBJ2-3, with a possible D match to TRBD2 (5 bases). This CDR3 spans 15 amino acids. V was trimmed by 0 bases and J by 4 bases, leaving 11 bases between them. Per the germline V gene, CDR1 is LGHNA and CDR2 is YSLEER. The CDR3 bases are TGCGCCAGCAGCCAAGATACTTCCGGGGCAGATACGCAGTATTTT. Encoded protein: CASSQDTSGADTQYF.

The chain combines TRBV10-3 with TRBJ1-2, with 7 bases identical to TRBD1. V dropped 2 bases and J dropped 6; count of bases not matched to a gene: 6. Germline loops: CDR1 ENHRY, CDR2 SYGVKD. The CDR3 has 14 amino acids. DNA of the CDR3: TGTGCCATCAGTGAGCCGACAGGGAGGCATGGCTACACCTTC. Amino acids: CAISEPTGRHGYTF.

This clone was counted only a few times. V usage is TRBV5-1 and J usage is TRBJ2-2; 8 bases are a match to TRBD1. Germline loops: CDR1 SGHRS, CDR2 YFSETQ. The V segment lost 4 bases and the J segment 1 base; nucleotides outside the gene matches: 3. This CDR3 contains 15 residues. The CDR3 spells CASSLGTGNTGELFF. In DNA, the CDR3 is TGCGCCAGCAGCCTGGGGACAGGGAACACCGGGGAGCTGTTTTTT.

This chain connects TRBV10-1 to TRBJ1-4; weak D call: TRBD1 (6 bases). V dropped 0 bases and J dropped 10 bases, with 15 bases sitting between them. CDR1 WNHNN and CDR2 SYGVQD come from the germline V gene (reference sequence). This CDR3 comprises 15 residues. CDR3 in DNA: TGCGCCAGCAGTGAGTCAGGGGGTGCCTTCGGAAAACTGTTTTTT. This gives the protein CASSESGGAFGKLFF.

This chain connects TRBV9 to TRBJ2-2; TRBD2 matches at 9 bases. This CDR3 spans 15 amino acids. CDR1 SGDLS and CDR2 YYNGEE come from the germline V gene. The junction had 5 bases not matched to a gene; V was cut back by 0 bases and J by 8 bases. The CDR3 nucleotides are TGTGCCAGCAGCGTAGGCGGGAGGGCCAGGGGGGAGCTGTTTTTT. Encoded protein: CASSVGGRARGELFF.

V is TRBV27 and J is TRBJ2-5; 15 bases match TRBD2. Germline-derived CDR1 and CDR2 are MNHEY and SMNVEV (reference sequence). Unmatched junction bases numbered 3, after V lost 2 bases and J lost 5 bases. CDR3 length: 16 residues. CDR3 nucleotide sequence: TGTGCCAGCAGTTTAGGACTAGCGGGGGGGCCGGAGACCCAGTACTTC. It is translated as CASSLGLAGGPETQYF.

The chain recombines TRBV9 with TRBJ2-7, with 8 bases that match TRBD2. The CDR3 is made up of 16 amino acids. Germline CDR1 SGDLS, CDR2 YYNGEE. Germline trimming cut 3 bases from V and 2 bases from J; bases unmatched to any gene: 10. The CDR3 DNA sequence: TGTGCCAGCAGCGAGGAGGGACTAGATTTACCCTACGAGCAGTACTTC. The encoded protein is CASSEEGLDLPYEQYF.

The chain links TRBV27 to TRBJ2-7; TRBD2 aligns across 7 bases. The germline V gene has CDR1 MNHEY and CDR2 SMNVEV (reference sequence). J was trimmed by 4 bases and V by 7 bases; bases with no gene match: 16. This CDR3 comprises 16 residues. CDR3 nucleotides: TGTGCCAGCACCACGGGGGGAAAGGGCCGTATTTACGAGCAGTACTTC. Translating gives CASTTGGKGRIYEQYF.

The chain is built from TRBV15 and TRBJ1-1, with unresolved D. The germline V and J ends were trimmed by 0 bases and 2 bases, with 10 bases remaining between them. The germline gives CDR1 LNHNV, CDR2 YYDKDF (reference sequence). CDR3 length equals 15 residues. CDR3 DNA sequence: TGTGCCACCAGCAGAGAGCGACTACCCAACACTGAAGCTTTCTTT. It encodes CATSRERLPNTEAFF.

This clone has only a few counts. The DNA of the CDR3 is TGTGCCAGCTCACCAAACACAAACTATGGCTACACCTTC. It yields the protein CASSPNTNYGYTF. This chain connects TRBV18 to TRBJ1-2; the D is unclear. Trimming removed 2 bases from V and 2 bases from J, with 6 bases in between. Germline CDR1 KGHSH, CDR2 LQKENI. This CDR3 spans 13 amino acids.

V is TRBV18 and J is TRBJ1-5; D perhaps matches TRBD1 (6 bases). V lost 4 bases, J lost 6 bases, and 16 bases lay in between. The CDR3 sequence is 15 residues long. The germline V gene has CDR1 KGHSH and CDR2 LQKENI. The CDR3 protein is CASSRTGNGGQPQHF. For the CDR3, the DNA is TGTGCCAGCTCACGAACAGGGAATGGTGGTCAGCCCCAGCATTTT.

The rearrangement links TRBV28 to TRBJ1-5, with a weak D call TRBD1 (5 bases). The CDR3 spans 14 residues. V was shortened by 4 bases and J by 9 bases, with 16 bases between the two germline ends. The germline gives CDR1 MDHEN, CDR2 SYDVKM. CDR3 nucleotides: TGTGCCAGCAGTTCCCACCAGGGATTTGGGCCCCAGCATTTT. Its protein is CASSSHQGFGPQHF.

The chain is built from TRBV5-4 and TRBJ2-7, with TRBD1 identical over 10 bases. Germline CDR1 is SGHNT and CDR2 is YYREEE (reference sequence). The length of the CDR3 is 13 residues. After removal of 3 bases from V and 4 bases from J, the junction contained 1 base not matched to a gene. In DNA form, the CDR3 reads TGTGCCAGCAGCTGGACAGGGGGGTACGAGCAGTACTTC. It encodes CASSWTGGYEQYF.

V is TRBV5-1 and J is TRBJ2-2; D may be TRBD2 (7 bases). Trimming removed 1 base at V and 0 bases at J, with 13 bases between. Germline values: CDR1 SGHRS, CDR2 YFSETQ. The CDR3 extends over 17 amino acids. The CDR3 DNA reads as TGCGCCAGCAGCTTGTGGGCGGGGGCCTCGAACACCGGGGAGCTGTTTTTT. Translated, it gives CASSLWAGASNTGELFF. Complete variable domain (other parts from reference TRBV5-1 and TRBJ2-2): KAGVTQTPRYLIKTRGQQVTLSCSPISGHRSVSWYQQTPGQGLQFLFEYFSETQRNKGNFPGRFSGRQFSNSRSEMNVSTLELGDSALYLCASSLWAGASNTGELFFGEGSRLTVL.

The chain employs TRBV28 and TRBJ1-2; TRBD1 might be the D (5 bases). In germline, CDR1 is MDHEN, CDR2 SYDVKM. The CDR3 consists of 13 residues. V lost 7 bases, J lost 8 bases, and 17 bases lay in between. The CDR3 DNA reads TGTGCCAGCACTCTAATGGACACCCAAGGCTACACCTTC. It specifies CASTLMDTQGYTF.

This CDR3 is CASRSAVGLAGAGELFF. Written as DNA, the CDR3 is TGTGCCAGCAGGTCCGCCGTGGGACTAGCGGGAGCCGGGGAGCTGTTTTTT. The chain is built from TRBV5-4 and TRBJ2-2; 14 positions match TRBD2. From germline, CDR1 is SGHNT and CDR2 YYREEE (reference sequence). V trimming: 5 bases; J trimming: 6 bases; junction bases outside the gene matches: 9. The CDR3 has 17 residues.

The V and J genes are TRBV21-1 and TRBJ2-1; TRBD2 reflects the table's D call only, with no check against the DNA. TRBV21-1 has pseudogene status. The CDR3 has 17 residues. The CDR3 is CASSSTGGLSDLNEQFF. Written as DNA, the CDR3 is TGTGCCAGCAGCTCTACCGGGGGGCTTTCTGACCTCAATGAGCAGTTCTTC.

This chain's CDR3 is CASSLSQGAGQETQYF. The CDR3, as DNA: TGTGCCAGCAGTTTAAGCCAGGGGGCTGGTCAAGAGACCCAGTACTTC. The chain employs TRBV27 and TRBJ2-5; TRBD1 aligns across 8 bases. With V trimmed by 2 bases and J by 2 bases, 7 bases remained unmatched. From germline, CDR1 is MNHEY and CDR2 SMNVEV (reference sequence). The CDR3 is 16 amino acids.

This clone was counted only a few times. The V and J genes are TRBV5-8 and TRBJ2-6, with 7 bases matching TRBD2. This CDR3 comprises 12 residues. The germline CDR1 and CDR2 sequences are SGHTS and YDEGEE. After removal of 4 bases from V and 18 bases from J, the junction contained 10 bases not matched to a gene. The CDR3 region has the DNA TGTGCCAGCAGCCAAGGGGCGGGGGAGGAGACTTTC. This translates into CASSQGAGEETF.

This clone was counted once. V usage is TRBV5-4 and J usage is TRBJ2-5; no clear D. Trimming removed 0 bases from V and 5 bases from J, with 14 bases in between. Germline CDR1 and CDR2: SGHNT and YYREEE (reference sequence). The CDR3 extends over 15 amino acids. CDR3 DNA sequence: TGTGCCAGCAGCTTGGACCCCGGCAGGCCCGAGACCCAGTACTTC. This codes for CASSLDPGRPETQYF.

The sample holds one count of this clone. The rearrangement joins TRBV2 to TRBJ2-7, with TRBD1 matching 9 bases. The germline V gene has CDR1 SNHLY and CDR2 FYNNEI. The length of the CDR3 is 15 residues. V shed 1 base, J shed 3 bases, and the junction held 4 bases outside the gene matches. The CDR3: CASSEEQGAVYEQYF. The DNA of the CDR3 is TGTGCCAGCAGTGAAGAACAGGGGGCGGTCTACGAGCAGTACTTC.

The rearrangement joins TRBV29-1 to TRBJ2-7, with 8 bases that match TRBD2. Germline assignment: CDR1 SQVTM and CDR2 ANQGSEA. J lost 4 bases, V lost 6 bases, and 11 bases had no gene match. The CDR3 totals 14 residues. The CDR3 DNA sequence: TGCAGCGTGTTACTAGCGGATCGTCCATACGAGCAGTACTTC. Protein sequence: CSVLLADRPYEQYF.

This clone was seen once. The rearrangement links TRBV2 to TRBJ1-1; possible D gene TRBD1, 6 bases. The V gene lost 4 bases and the J gene lost 6 bases, with 18 bases spanning the gap. The CDR3 consists of 15 residues. Germline CDR1 SNHLY, CDR2 FYNNEI. The CDR3 coding sequence is TGTGCCAGCAGTGCCCAGGGGCTCCCGGGTTCTGAAGCTTTCTTT. Encoded protein: CASSAQGLPGSEAFF.